These 10 T cell receptor beta chains share one sample of origin, sequenced in a study of T cell changes during pregnancy in multiple sclerosis. The method was immunoSEQ multiplex PCR; TCRdb's version includes in-frame clones alone and lacks a portion of them. The sample consists of 40,000 to 60,000 clones, around 93% of them appearing once. The sequencing here drew on CD4+ T cells from peripheral blood mononuclear cells, taken after pregnancy. The receptors come from a female donor with multiple sclerosis, enrolled in a pregnancy study.

V is TRBV4-1 and J is TRBJ1-1; D gene unclear. Trimming shortened V by 1 base and J by 2 bases, and 8 bases separated the two germline ends. Germline CDR1 is MGHRA and CDR2 is YSYEKL. This CDR3 region has 14 residues. CDR3 DNA: TGCGCCAGCAGCCAAGGGCCCGTTAACACTGAAGCTTTCTTT. Its protein product is CASSQGPVNTEAFF.

This chain uses TRBV6-1 with TRBJ1-5, with D perhaps TRBD1 (6 bases). This CDR3 is built from 14 residues. Trimming cost V 6 bases and J 6 bases, with 15 bases left between them. From germline, CDR1 is MNHNS and CDR2 SASEGT. The CDR3 region is CASRMTGATQPQHF. Written as DNA, the CDR3 is TGTGCCAGCAGAATGACAGGAGCGACTCAGCCCCAGCATTTT.

The gene calls are TRBV18 and TRBJ2-3; 8 positions match TRBD1. The CDR3 spans 17 residues. CDR1 is KGHSH and CDR2 is LQKENI in the germline V gene. V lost 0 bases, J lost 4 bases, and 9 bases stayed unmatched. The CDR3 loop is CASSPPGRGLVADTQYF. The CDR3 bases are TGTGCCAGCTCACCACCGGGCAGGGGGCTTGTCGCAGATACGCAGTATTTT.

V usage is TRBV7-9 and J usage is TRBJ2-6, with 7 nucleotides matching TRBD1. CDR1 is SEHNR and CDR2 is FQNEAQ in the germline V gene (reference sequence). The CDR3 covers 16 residues. V shed 2 bases, J shed 2 bases, and the junction held 3 bases outside the gene matches. The CDR3 spells CASSLLGGAGANVLTF. CDR3 sequence (DNA): TGTGCCAGCAGCTTATTAGGGGGCGCTGGGGCCAACGTCCTGACTTTC.

This chain links TRBV18 with TRBJ2-3, with D possibly matching TRBD2 (5 bases). The CDR3 spans 14 residues. V was cut by 6 bases and J by 0 bases, with 10 bases left in between. Germline CDR1 reads KGHSH; CDR2 reads LQKENI. The CDR3 nucleotides read TGTGCCAGCTCCCACTTAGCGAGCACAGATACGCAGTATTTT. Translation gives CASSHLASTDTQYF.

The V and J genes are TRBV6-1 and TRBJ1-3; 7 bases align to TRBD1. The CDR3 is made up of 14 amino acids. The J segment lost 0 bases and the V segment lost 8 bases, leaving 4 bases of the junction unmatched. Germline V lookup: CDR1 MNHNS, CDR2 SASEGT. CDR3 loop: CASGRDSSGNTIYF. The CDR3 DNA reads as TGTGCCAGCGGACGGGACAGCTCTGGAAACACCATATATTTT.

The chain uses TRBV19 and TRBJ2-7; 8 bases fit TRBD2. Per germline, CDR1 LNHDA and CDR2 SQIVND (reference sequence). This CDR3 region has 14 residues. J lost 0 bases, V lost 3 bases, and 1 base had no gene match. The CDR3 sequence is CASSISGSSYEQYF. The CDR3 DNA sequence: TGTGCCAGTAGTATCAGCGGGAGCTCCTACGAGCAGTACTTC.

This sequence joins TRBV2 and TRBJ2-1, with D tentatively TRBD1 (5 bases). The CDR3 length is 12 residues. The V gene's germline CDR1 is SNHLY and CDR2 FYNNEI. V dropped 7 bases and J dropped 2 bases, with 6 bases sitting between them. CDR3 DNA: TGTGCCAGCACGACAGCCTACAATGAGCAGTTCTTC. Amino acid sequence: CASTTAYNEQFF.

This rearrangement joins TRBV4-2 to TRBJ2-1, with a weak D call TRBD2 (6 bases). Trimming removed 0 bases from V and 4 bases from J, with 10 bases in between. Germline V gene sequence: CDR1 LGHNA, CDR2 YNFKEQ. CDR3 size: 15 residues. This CDR3 reads CASSQDGTLYNEQFF. Written as DNA, the CDR3 is TGTGCCAGCAGCCAAGATGGGACTCTATACAATGAGCAGTTCTTC.

The rearrangement joins TRBV30 to TRBJ1-1; D unclear. The V end was cut by 4 bases, the J end by 3 bases, with 18 bases between. Looked up from germline, CDR1 is GTSNPN and CDR2 is SVGIG (reference sequence). CDR3 length equals 15 residues. CDR3 protein: CAWTEVARGYTEAFF. CDR3 nucleotides: TGTGCCTGGACTGAGGTCGCACGGGGATACACTGAAGCTTTCTTT.